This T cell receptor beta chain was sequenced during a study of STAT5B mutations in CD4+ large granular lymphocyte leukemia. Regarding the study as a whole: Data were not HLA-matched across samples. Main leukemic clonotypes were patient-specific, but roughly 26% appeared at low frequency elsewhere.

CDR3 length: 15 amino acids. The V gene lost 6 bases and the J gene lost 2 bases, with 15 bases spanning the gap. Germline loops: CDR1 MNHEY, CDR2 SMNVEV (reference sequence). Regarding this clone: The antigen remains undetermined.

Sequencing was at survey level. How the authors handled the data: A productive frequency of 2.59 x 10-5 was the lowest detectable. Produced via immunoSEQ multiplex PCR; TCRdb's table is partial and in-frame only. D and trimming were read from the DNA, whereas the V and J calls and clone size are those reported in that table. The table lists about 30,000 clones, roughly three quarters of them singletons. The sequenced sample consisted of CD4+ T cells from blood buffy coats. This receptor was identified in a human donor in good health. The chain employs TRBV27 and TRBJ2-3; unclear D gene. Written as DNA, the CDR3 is TGTGCCAGCAGCCCCCGAAACATGGCCACAGATACGCAGTATTTT. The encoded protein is CASSPRNMATDTQYF.